This T cell receptor (beta chain) was retrieved from a study of shared clonotypes between healthy human individuals. Regarding this clone: Antigen unknown.

Germline V gene lookup returns CDR1 LGHNA and CDR2 YNFKEQ. V was trimmed by 3 bases and J by 5 bases, leaving 13 bases between them. This CDR3 is 14 amino acids long. General study findings and limits: Owing to a small donor count, the genetic and exposure-history diversity represented was limited.

Assay runs were performed at deep level. PCR replicates performed on unsorted PBMC used approximately 300 ng DNA, approximately 33,000 T cell genomes. Authors' methods: Junction-only immunoSEQ data arrived without quality scores, meaning filtering differed. TCRdb's copy holds only in-frame clones and misses some; the assay was immunoSEQ multiplex PCR. V, J and clone size derive from that table, while D and trimming were established from the DNA sequence. This sample yields 490,000 or so clones, of which less than 80% are seen a single time; under 15% belongs to the top ten. The specimen was PBMCs. This receptor was obtained from a woman between 35 and 50 years old in good health. Some clones in this sample may be carry-over from other donors' samples. This sequence joins TRBV4-2 and TRBJ2-5; D tentatively reads TRBD1 or TRBD2 (5 bases each). CDR3 nucleotides: TGTGCCAGCAGCCACCCCGGGGACGGGGAGACCCAGTACTTC. This sequence encodes CASSHPGDGETQYF.